This TCR beta chain was identified in a study of blood T cell repertoires in COVID-19 (dated by TCRdb to 2020 to 2021). Regarding the study in general: Samples from collaborators originated in the United States, Italy and Spain and spanned both the acute and convalescent phases of COVID-19. The samples were drawn from two sources: the first 160 participants of the ongoing ImmuneRACE study, and 1,000 to 1,500 subjects contributed by 6 global collaborators. Sample metadata almost always included a de-identified subject ID, COVID-19 status, age in years and sex. Deeply sampled blood TCRbeta repertoires from subjects exposed to, actively infected with, or recovered from COVID-19 were included in the dataset. The prospective study material was composed of cDNA or gDNA derived from T cells, B-cell-depleted T cells, or PBMCs. The repertoires were released in a freely available public database intended as a resource for research on the immune response to SARS-CoV-2. Where HLA class I and class II types were available, the types were taken from metadata supplied by the sample provider, not from assay-based typing.

This clone came up once. This clone's antigen is unknown. Base qualities are not provided; no much larger clone lies one nucleotide away. Participants in the prospective study were aged roughly 18 to 100 years, lived in over 20 United States geographic areas, and enrolled through a virtual design. In the prospective study, participants were assigned to cohorts based on the clinical history participants reported in a screening survey and a study questionnaire. ImmuneRACE Cohort 3 recovered participants were defined by two consecutive negative NP/OP PCR tests, healthcare professional clearance, or symptom resolution. In the prospective study, whole blood, serum and a nasopharyngeal or oropharyngeal swab were collected from each participant by mobile phlebotomists. Prospective study participants could optionally give additional blood draws and questionnaires over an approximately 2-month period. Before DNA extraction, prospective study blood samples were shipped either frozen or at room temperature.

Paper-wide results and their limitations: How much clinical and demographic metadata was included differed by source and by participant, and the metadata was provided uncurated.

The immunoSEQ Assay, a bias-controlled multiplex PCR, was used to amplify TCRbeta CDR3 regions from genomic DNA. The paper's processing steps were these. The number of nucleated cells in each sample was estimated by amplification of reference gene primers within the assay. To quantify the absolute abundance of each unique TCRbeta CDR3 rearrangement, sequence reads were collapsed and filtered. Productive Simpson clonality was computed per sample as the square root of Simpson's diversity index over productive rearrangements. TCRdb mirrors the immuneACCESS table, restricted to in-frame sequences. Some clones are absent from its copies; in checked studies, under half trace to an unresolved V gene, and the reason for the others is unknown. V and J calls and clone size are copied from that table; D and trimming were computed from the DNA. Across this sample there are more than 300,000 clones, with 88% seen only once. The biggest ten clones account for less than 1.5% of the sample.

Sequencing used PBMCs or T cells enriched from blood (not recorded which). The receptor comes from a woman aged 18-29 years who had recovered from COVID-19.

The CDR3 amino acid sequence is: CASGGTGVYDEQFF. Read as DNA, the sequence is TGTGCTAGTGGGGGGACAGGGGTCTATGATGAGCAGTTCTTC. The chain couples TRBV12-5 to TRBJ2-1; 10 junctional bases match TRBD1. CDR1 and CDR2, per the germline V gene, are LGHNT and FRNRAP. The junction shows trimming of 6 bases on V and 8 bases on J, and the gene matches do not reach 7 bases of it. The CDR3 holds 14 amino acids from the cysteine to the phenylalanine. The DNA shown is the 42-base CDR3, in frame from base 1.